This entry lists 15 T cell receptor beta chains sequenced from one sample in a study of T-cell memory formation after mild COVID-19. TCRdb reprocessed the 5' RACE reads with MiXCR, giving one entry per CDR3 protein. There are approximately 570,000 distinct CDR3 sequences in the sample; roughly 18% occur only once, and about 11% lies in the top ten. The sequenced material came from PBMCs or a T cell subset sorted from them (not recorded which). The receptors were sampled from an adult woman who had mild COVID-19 (a few samples of this study predate the infection). Cell type and time point are not known.

The chain is built from TRBV4-1 and TRBJ2-7, with D perhaps TRBD1 (5 bases). Germline loops: CDR1 MGHRA, CDR2 YSYEKL. Trimming took off 3 bases at V and 3 bases at J, with 12 bases between the two ends. CDR3 length: 14 amino acids. This CDR3 reads CASSHTGQGYEQYF. As DNA, the CDR3 is TGCGCCAGCAGCCACACCGGGCAGGGCTACGAGCAGTACTTC.

The genes are TRBV12-3 or TRBV12-4 and TRBJ2-1; TRBD1 is a possible D gene (5 bases). V lost 4 bases and J 4 bases, leaving 11 bases between the germline ends. This CDR3 comprises 14 residues. CDR3 nucleotides: TGTGCCAGCAGTTCAGAGACAGATTACAATGAGCAGTTCTTC. Encoded protein: CASSSETDYNEQFF.

This rearrangement joins TRBV7-9 to TRBJ2-6; 7 bases map to TRBD1. Germline-derived CDR1 and CDR2 are SEHNR and FQNEAQ (reference sequence). V gave up 8 bases and J gave up 2 bases; unmatched junction bases: 15. This CDR3 has 18 residues. CDR3 amino acids: CASSPPTGVIPGANVLTF. The CDR3 DNA reads as TGTGCCAGCTCGCCCCCTACAGGGGTAATTCCTGGGGCCAACGTCCTGACTTTC.

This clonotype was counted between two and nine times. At one boundary the junction diverges from the germline segment, which might be a read error. The chain has TRBV9 and TRBJ2-5; 8 bases align to TRBD2. The length of the CDR3 is 14 residues. CDR1 is SGDLS and CDR2 is YYNGEE in the germline V gene. This CDR3 is CATSRGLGQETQYF. The CDR3 nucleotides are TGTGCCACCAGCCGGGGACTAGGGCAAGAGACCCAGTACTTC.

This chain connects TRBV20-1 to TRBJ2-2; D tentatively reads TRBD1 or TRBD2 (5 bases each). CDR1 and CDR2 (germline): DFQATT, SNEGSKA (reference sequence). This CDR3 is built from 13 residues. Trimming took 5 bases from V and 6 from J, leaving 13 bases between them. The CDR3 nucleotides are TGCAGTGCTGGGGACCCCGGACCCGGGGAGCTGTTTTTT. Translating it yields CSAGDPGPGELFF.

The sample holds many counts of this clonotype. The rearrangement joins TRBV7-2 to TRBJ2-1; D not certain. Trimming shortened V by 5 bases and J by 5 bases, and 4 bases separated the two germline ends. Germline V gives CDR1 SGHTA, CDR2 FQGNSA. CDR3 length: 11 amino acids. Here the CDR3 DNA reads TGTGCCAGCAGCAGAAACAATGAGCAGTTCTTC. Its translation is CASSRNNEQFF.

The V gene is TRBV4-1, the J gene TRBJ2-5; the D is unclear. The CDR3 has 14 residues. V dropped 0 bases and J dropped 2 bases, with 7 bases sitting between them. CDR1 MGHRA and CDR2 YSYEKL come from the germline V gene. CDR3 nucleotides: TGCGCCAGCAGCCAAGAACCACGACAAGAGACCCAGTACTTC. This gives the protein CASSQEPRQETQYF.

The sample holds a few counts of this clonotype. V gene TRBV10-3 combines with J gene TRBJ1-6; D unclear. The CDR3 is 15 residues long. The V and J ends lost 4 bases and 5 bases respectively, with 12 bases between them. Germline V gene data show CDR1 as ENHRY and CDR2 as SYGVKD. The CDR3 DNA reads TGTGCCATCAGTGCGGACCCCTGGGATAATTCACCCCTCCACTTT. This encodes CAISADPWDNSPLHF.

This chain uses TRBV4-1 with TRBJ1-4; D may be TRBD1 (5 bases). The CDR3 contains 15 residues. Germline V CDR1 and CDR2: MGHRA, YSYEKL. V was pared by 4 bases and J by 8 bases, with 17 bases between. The CDR3 nucleotides are TGCGCCAGCAGCCCCCGGGACGTGGAGCGGGAAAAACTGTTTTTT. The encoded protein is CASSPRDVEREKLFF.

J is TRBJ2-1 and V is TRBV2, with 8 bases lining up with TRBD1. This CDR3 is built from 13 residues. The V gene end was trimmed by 7 bases and the J gene end by 7 bases; junction bases not matched to a gene: 6. The germline V gene has CDR1 SNHLY and CDR2 FYNNEI. The CDR3 nucleotides read TGTGCCAGCACCGGACAGGGTTTAAATGAGCAGTTCTTC. Protein sequence: CASTGQGLNEQFF.

The chain is built from TRBV4-3 and TRBJ2-3, with D tentatively TRBD1 (6 bases). The CDR3 runs 14 residues. Germline V gene lookup returns CDR1 LGHNA and CDR2 YSLEER. Trimming stripped 5 bases from V and 3 bases from J, with 12 bases between. The CDR3 DNA sequence: TGCGCCAGCAGCAAACAGGGCAGGACAGATACGCAGTATTTT. Translated: CASSKQGRTDTQYF.

The chain employs TRBV7-9 and TRBJ2-2, with D possibly being TRBD2 (6 bases). CDR3 length: 15 amino acids. Germline CDR1 SEHNR, CDR2 FQNEAQ (reference sequence). V was shortened by 5 bases and J by 3 bases, with 13 bases between the two germline ends. CDR3 DNA: TGTGCCAGCAGCACCTTCGCGGGGTACACCGGGGAGCTGTTTTTT. It is translated as CASSTFAGYTGELFF.

This clonotype was seen at least ten times. The V and J genes are TRBV9 and TRBJ2-7; TRBD2 is a possible D gene (6 bases). CDR1 is SGDLS, CDR2 YYNGEE, per germline. Trimming took off 2 bases at V and 7 bases at J, with 16 bases between the two ends. There are 14 residues in the CDR3. The CDR3 here is CASSVGGMVGEQYF. The CDR3 DNA reads TGTGCCAGCAGCGTCGGCGGGATGGTAGGTGAGCAGTACTTC.

This clonotype was recorded a few times. The rearrangement links TRBV14 to TRBJ1-3; possibly TRBD1 for D (6 bases). Germline CDR1 is SGHDN and CDR2 is FVKESK. Trimming removed 1 base at V and 2 bases at J, with 15 bases between. This CDR3 spans 17 amino acids. This CDR3 is CASSQVPGDFTGNTIYF. As DNA, the CDR3 is TGTGCCAGCAGCCAAGTCCCAGGGGACTTCACTGGAAACACCATATATTTT.

This clonotype was observed many times. The chain is built from TRBV5-1 and TRBJ2-3; D possibly corresponds to TRBD1 (6 bases). The CDR3 covers 15 residues. V was clipped by 5 bases and J by 1 base, with 14 bases between them. The V gene's germline CDR1 is SGHRS and CDR2 YFSETQ. CDR3 in DNA: TGCGCCAGCAGGCCGGACAGCCACCGCACAGATACGCAGTATTTT. This sequence encodes CASRPDSHRTDTQYF.